This TCR beta chain was sequenced during a study of T cell repertoires in cytomegalovirus infection. Overall study context: Matching HLA type and CMV infection were both indicated by public TCR beta signatures. Findings and limits, study-wide: It was HLA-C-restricted CMV-specific TCR beta clonotypes that dominated the response ex vivo.

This clonotype was seen more than once but under ten times. Its matching antigen is unknown. V lost 0 bases and J lost 0, with 7 bases in between. This CDR3 is built from 14 residues. CDR1 is SGDLS and CDR2 is YYNGEE in the germline V gene. TCRdb used MiXCR to reprocess the reads, holding one entry per CDR3 protein. Among roughly 200,000 distinct CDR3 sequences listed, around 40% were seen once. This chain uses TRBV9 with TRBJ2-7, with unresolved D. Sequencing used CD8+ T cells from cultured PBMCs, obtained from culture after CMV antigen stimulation. This receptor was identified in a human donor in good health (CMV status not recorded). Some clones in this sample may be carry-over from other donors' samples. In nucleotides, the CDR3 is TGTGCCAGCAGCGTAGGTGGGAACTCCTACGAGCAGTACTTC. It yields the protein CASSVGGNSYEQYF.